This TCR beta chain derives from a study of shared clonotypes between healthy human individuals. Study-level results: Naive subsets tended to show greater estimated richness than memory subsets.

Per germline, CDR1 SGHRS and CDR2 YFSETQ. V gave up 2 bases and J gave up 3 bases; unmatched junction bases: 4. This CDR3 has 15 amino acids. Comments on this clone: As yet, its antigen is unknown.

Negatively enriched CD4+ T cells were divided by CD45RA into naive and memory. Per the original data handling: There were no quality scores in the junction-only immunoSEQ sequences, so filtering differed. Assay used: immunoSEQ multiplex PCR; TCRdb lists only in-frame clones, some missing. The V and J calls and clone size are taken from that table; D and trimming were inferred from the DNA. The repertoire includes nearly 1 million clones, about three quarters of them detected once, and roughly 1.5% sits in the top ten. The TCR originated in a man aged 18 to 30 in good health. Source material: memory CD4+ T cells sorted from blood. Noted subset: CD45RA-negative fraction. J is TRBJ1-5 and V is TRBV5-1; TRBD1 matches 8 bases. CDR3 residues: CASSFQDRVNQPQHF. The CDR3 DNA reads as TGCGCCAGCAGCTTTCAGGACAGGGTCAATCAGCCCCAGCATTTT.